This T cell receptor beta chain was obtained from a study of shared clonotypes between healthy human individuals. Overall study: Aged between 18 and 49, the donors were a couple of women and three men.

The table came from immunoSEQ multiplex PCR; TCRdb's copy has only in-frame clones and leaves some out. Seen here are 750,000 to 1,000,000 clones, about 91% observed once, and the top ten hold around 24%. As concerns this clone: Its cognate antigen is unknown.

Naive CD8 cells lacked CD45RO, underwent positive selection for CCR7 and left out terminally differentiated effector memory CD45RA+ cells. Study results and caveats: Naive CD4 clonotypes were shared across a handful of donors at roughly 5.5%. Clonotypes shared by all four donors outscored non-shared clonotypes in generation probability. Blood alone was sampled, and tissue repertoires likely differ.

The germline V gene has CDR1 MDHEN and CDR2 SYDVKM. The V and J ends lost 5 bases and 0 bases respectively, with 22 bases between them. The CDR3 spans 19 residues. The origin of this receptor is a man aged 25-40 years in good health. The V and J genes are TRBV28 and TRBJ1-4; D remains unclear. Sequences were obtained from naive CD8+ T cells sorted from blood. In DNA, the CDR3 is TGTGCCAGCAGTCAACACACCGGGCCCCAACTTCCAACTAATGAAAAACTGTTTTTT. Encoded protein: CASSQHTGPQLPTNEKLFF.